This is a list of T cell receptor beta chains from one sample in a study of blood T cell repertoires in COVID-19. Profiled with immunoSEQ multiplex PCR; TCRdb holds only in-frame clones, not every one. The table lists some 350,000 clones, roughly 90% of them singletons. Specimen: peripheral blood. The origin of the receptors is a woman aged 70-85 years with COVID-19, enrolled during active disease. Both conserved end residues are trimmed from each CDR3. A D gene is named only where the DNA matches it firmly.

>TRBJ1-2|TRBV7-9|.
ASRRDNSNYGYT
>TRBJ1-5|TRBV3-1/TRBV3-2|TRBD1
ASSQGGQGSNQPQH
>TRBJ1-5|TRBV24-1|.
ATYRTVDTSNQPQH
>TRBJ2-7|TRBV10-1|TRBD1
AIEGDRVYEQY
>TRBJ2-7|TRBV19|TRBD2
ASSTSRAGGSREQY
>TRBJ1-2|TRBV24-1|TRBD1
ATSEPGTGIGYT
>TRBJ1-1|TRBV30|.
AWSWGGTEAF
>TRBJ1-3|TRBV4-3|.
ASSQLTGTTGNTIY
>TRBJ1-5|TRBV19|TRBD1
ASDILDRAGSNQPQH
>TRBJ2-3|TRBV27|TRBD2
ASSPGLANTQY
>TRBJ1-5|TRBV19|.
ASSRGRGVDQPQH
>TRBJ2-5|TRBV5-4|.
ASSLARGAQETQY
>TRBJ1-4|TRBV5-6|TRBD1
ASSLEARRTGWEKLF
>TRBJ2-1|TRBV6-6|.
ASSSQGGEQF
>TRBJ1-2|TRBV6-5|TRBD1
ANATGDGYT
>TRBJ1-6|TRBV6-6|.
ASFSGVGTLH
>TRBJ2-7|TRBV11-2|TRBD1
ASSFRDSLYEQY
>TRBJ2-1|TRBV7-9|TRBD2
ASSSSGGHYNEQF
>TRBJ2-1|TRBV9|.
ASSVDSIYNEQF